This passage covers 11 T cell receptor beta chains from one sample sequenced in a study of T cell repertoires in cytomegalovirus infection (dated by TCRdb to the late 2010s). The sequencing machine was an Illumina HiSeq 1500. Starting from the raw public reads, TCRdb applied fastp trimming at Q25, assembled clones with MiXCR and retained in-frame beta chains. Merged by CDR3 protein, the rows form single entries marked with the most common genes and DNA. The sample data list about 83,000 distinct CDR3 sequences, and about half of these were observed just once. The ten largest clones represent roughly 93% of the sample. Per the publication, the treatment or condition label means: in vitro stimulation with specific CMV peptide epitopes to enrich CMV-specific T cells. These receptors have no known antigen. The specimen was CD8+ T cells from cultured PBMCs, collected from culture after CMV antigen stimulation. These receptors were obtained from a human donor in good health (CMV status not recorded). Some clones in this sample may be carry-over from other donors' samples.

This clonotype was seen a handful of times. The CDR3 protein is CASSLESAPQLSYEQYF. CDR3 bases: TGTGCCAGCAGCTTAGAGTCGGCGCCGCAACTTTCCTACGAGCAGTACTTC. The chain uses TRBV7-6 and TRBJ2-7; D is uncertain. Germline V gives CDR1 SGHVS, CDR2 FNYEAQ. Trimming shortened V by 1 base and J by 1 base, and 17 bases separated the two germline ends. The CDR3 covers 17 residues.

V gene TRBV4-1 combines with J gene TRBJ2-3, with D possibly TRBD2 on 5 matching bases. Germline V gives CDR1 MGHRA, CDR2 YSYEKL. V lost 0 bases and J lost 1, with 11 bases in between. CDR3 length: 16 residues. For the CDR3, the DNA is TGCGCCAGCAGCCAAGATGGGGTGGAGGGCACAGATACGCAGTATTTT. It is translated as CASSQDGVEGTDTQYF.

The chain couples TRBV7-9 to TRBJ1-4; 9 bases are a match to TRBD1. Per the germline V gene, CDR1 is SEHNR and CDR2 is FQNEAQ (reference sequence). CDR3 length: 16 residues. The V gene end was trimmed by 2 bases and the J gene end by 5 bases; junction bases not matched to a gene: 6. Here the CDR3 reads CASSLPMGQGNEKLFF. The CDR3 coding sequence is TGTGCCAGCAGCTTACCTATGGGACAGGGAAATGAAAAACTGTTTTTT.

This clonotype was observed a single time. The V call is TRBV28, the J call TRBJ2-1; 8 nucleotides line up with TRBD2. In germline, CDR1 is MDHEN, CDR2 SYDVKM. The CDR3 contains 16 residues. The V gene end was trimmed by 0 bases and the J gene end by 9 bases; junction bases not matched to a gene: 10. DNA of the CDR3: TGTGCCAGCAGTTTATGGAAAGCGGGAGCAGGTGTTGAGCAGTTCTTC. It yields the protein CASSLWKAGAGVEQFF. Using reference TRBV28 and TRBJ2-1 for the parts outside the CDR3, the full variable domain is DVKVTQSSRYLVKRTGEKVFLECVQDMDHENMFWYRQDPGLGLRLIYFSYDVKMKEKGDIPEGYSVSREKKERFSLILESASTNQTSMYLCASSLWKAGAGVEQFFGPGTRLTVL.

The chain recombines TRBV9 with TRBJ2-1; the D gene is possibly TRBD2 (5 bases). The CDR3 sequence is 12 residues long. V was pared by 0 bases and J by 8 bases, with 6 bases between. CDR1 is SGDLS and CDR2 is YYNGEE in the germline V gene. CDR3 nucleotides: TGTGCCAGCAGCGTAGCGAGGGATGAGCAGTTCTTC. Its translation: CASSVARDEQFF.

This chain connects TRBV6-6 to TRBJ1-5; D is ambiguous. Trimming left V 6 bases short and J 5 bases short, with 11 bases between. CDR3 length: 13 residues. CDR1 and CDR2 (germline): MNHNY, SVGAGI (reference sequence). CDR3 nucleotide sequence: TGTGCCAGCAGCTTGGGTGAGGATCAGCCCCAGCATTTT. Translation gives CASSLGEDQPQHF.

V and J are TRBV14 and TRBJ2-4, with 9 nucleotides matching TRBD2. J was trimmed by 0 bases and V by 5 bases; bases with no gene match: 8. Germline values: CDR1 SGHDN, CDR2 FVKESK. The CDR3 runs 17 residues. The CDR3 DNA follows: TGTGCCAGCAGCTCAACGACTAGCGGTCTAGCCAAAAACATTCAGTACTTC. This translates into CASSSTTSGLAKNIQYF.

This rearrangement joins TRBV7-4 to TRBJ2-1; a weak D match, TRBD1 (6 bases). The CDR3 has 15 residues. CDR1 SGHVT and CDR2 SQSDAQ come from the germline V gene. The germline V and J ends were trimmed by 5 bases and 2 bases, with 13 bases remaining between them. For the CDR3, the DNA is TGTGCCAGCAGCCCCGCAGGGGTCACCTACAATGAGCAGTTCTTC. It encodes CASSPAGVTYNEQFF.

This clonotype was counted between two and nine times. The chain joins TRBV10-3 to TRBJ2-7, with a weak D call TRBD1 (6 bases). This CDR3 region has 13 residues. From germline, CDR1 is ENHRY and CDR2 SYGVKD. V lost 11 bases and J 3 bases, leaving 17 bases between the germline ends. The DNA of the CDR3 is TGTGCCTCGATACAGGGTAGAGGCTACGAGCAGTACTTC. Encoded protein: CASIQGRGYEQYF.

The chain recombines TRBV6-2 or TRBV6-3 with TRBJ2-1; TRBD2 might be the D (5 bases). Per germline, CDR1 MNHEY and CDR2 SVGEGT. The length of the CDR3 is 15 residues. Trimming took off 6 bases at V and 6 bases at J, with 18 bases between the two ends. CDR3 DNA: TGTGCCAGCAGACGACCCCATTCAGAGGGCAATGAGCAGTTCTTC. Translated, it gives CASRRPHSEGNEQFF.

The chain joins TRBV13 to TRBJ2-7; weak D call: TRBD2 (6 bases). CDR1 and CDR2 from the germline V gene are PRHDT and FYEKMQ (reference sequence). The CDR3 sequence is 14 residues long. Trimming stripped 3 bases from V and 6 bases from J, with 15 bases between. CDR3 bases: TGTGCCAGCAGCTTGGGACTCCGACACGGCGAGCAGTACTTC. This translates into CASSLGLRHGEQYF. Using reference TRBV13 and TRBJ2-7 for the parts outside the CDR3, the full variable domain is AAGVIQSPRHLIKEKRETATLKCYPIPRHDTVYWYQQGPGQDPQFLISFYEKMQSDKGSIPDRFSAQQFSDYHSELNMSSLELGDSALYFCASSLGLRHGEQYFGPGTRLTVT.